This TCR beta chain was sequenced for a study of naive and memory T cell subsets. Cells stained for CD3, CD4, CD8, CD45RA and CD27 were sorted into four subsets. This clonotype appeared a few times. As yet, its antigen is unknown. The CDR3 is 17 residues long. Germline CDR1 is KGHSH and CDR2 is LQKENI. Trimming stripped 2 bases from V and 0 bases from J, with 16 bases between. The beta constant-region primer was an equimolar mix of two oligonucleotides covering TRBC1 and TRBC2. Four rounds of PCR amplified the ligated cDNA using nested alpha and beta constant-region primers plus SP2. A 12-nucleotide UMI and the SP2 primer were added to the cDNA 3' end by oligonucleotide ligation. TCRdb called the UMI-ligation and nested PCR reads again in MiXCR, with one record for every CDR3 protein. The sample includes approximately 90,000 distinct CDR3 sequences, about 11% seen only once; the top ten take approximately 0.14%.

Study results and caveats: A few larger clonotypes appeared in naive repertoires, especially CD8, possibly memory cells re-expressing CD45RA. Expression changes during T cell differentiation may affect RNA-based TCR counts. In naive cells, over 85% of TCR sequences were seen only once.

The sequence came from a human donor in good health. Sequenced input: naive CD4+ T cells from blood. This chain connects TRBV18 to TRBJ2-5; D may be TRBD1 (6 bases). CDR3 protein: CASSPFPTGMYQETQYF. In DNA, the CDR3 is TGTGCCAGCTCACCATTCCCGACAGGAATGTACCAAGAGACCCAGTACTTC.